This TCR beta chain was obtained from a study of cytomegalovirus exposure and HLA in healthy donors. Study-wide points: Using the classifier, cytomegalovirus status was reportedly diagnosed with high specificity and sensitivity. Generally TCR sequences proved uncommon, though certain public TCRs appeared in numerous donors.

TCRdb's table, derived via immunoSEQ multiplex PCR, lists solely in-frame clones and lacks some. This sample has roughly 130,000 clones; around nine tenths occur once, and the top ten carry about 1.5%. The CDR3 has 14 residues. The germline V and J ends were trimmed by 2 bases and 3 bases, with 11 bases remaining between them. CDR1 is SNHLY, CDR2 FYNNEI, per germline. About this clone: As yet, its antigen is unknown.

This clonotype was sampled from a man aged 25 to 45 in good health and CMV-seronegative. The specimen was PBMCs. V is TRBV2 and J is TRBJ2-7; D possibly corresponds to TRBD1 (7 bases). The CDR3 bases are TGTGCCAGCAGTGAAAGGCGGGACAGCTACGAGCAGTACTTC. Its protein is CASSERRDSYEQYF.